This T cell receptor (beta chain) is from a study of T cells in Graves' hyperthyroidism and ophthalmopathy. The source material, RNA transcripts, was used to amplify TCR beta CDR3 regions. The HTBI set primed first-round TCR CDR3 RT-PCR. One entry per CDR3 protein results from TCRdb running MiXCR on the multiplex PCR reads. This sample has about 330,000 distinct CDR3 sequences, with roughly an eighth found just once. V was cut by 1 base and J by 3 bases, with 9 bases left in between. The CDR3 sequence is 14 residues long. CDR1 and CDR2 (germline): LGHNA, YNFKEQ. On this clonotype: Its antigen remains unknown.

Regarding the study as a whole: A model using 13 V-J features told ophthalmopathy apart from stable hyperthyroidism.

At least 3 on the Clinical Activity Score was recorded for ophthalmopathy patients, who also had NOSPECS grade at least 4 and duration under 3 months. For the diagnoses, clinical symptoms, serum thyroxine and TRAb, thyroid ultrasound and orbital computed tomography were used. The clonotype comes from a woman aged 40 to 50 with Graves' ophthalmopathy. This chain connects TRBV4-2 to TRBJ1-1; D call uncertain. The source material was blood. The CDR3 DNA sequence: TGTGCCAGCAGCCAAGCCCGTAGGGACACTGAAGCTTTCTTT. Its protein product is CASSQARRDTEAFF.